This TCR beta chain comes out of a study of OX40 agonist ivuxolimab in advanced cancers. Whole-study context: The dose-escalation group included hepatocellular carcinoma, melanoma, renal cell carcinoma and head and neck cancer. The mean age was around 56 years, ranging from about 20 to 90, with 65% to 85% of participants male. Overall study results and limits: Specificity for antigen went undetermined in the expanded peripheral T cells.

The CDR3 length is 15 residues. Trimming cost V 0 bases and J 8 bases, with 12 bases left between them. Germline V gene data show CDR1 as SGHNT and CDR2 as YYREEE (reference sequence). Concerning this clone itself: Its antigen is unidentified.

Using immunoSEQ multiplex PCR, the repertoire was profiled, and TCRdb retains in-frame clones only, with some absent. The sample shows tens of thousands of clones, roughly 91% of them seen only once. The material was CD4+ or CD8+ T cells sorted from blood, obtained in a trial of the OX40 agonist ivuxolimab. The sequence derives from an adult with an advanced solid tumor such as melanoma, head and neck, liver or kidney cancer. The V gene is TRBV5-4, the J gene TRBJ1-6, with D perhaps matching TRBD1 (6 bases). The CDR3 bases are TGTGCCAGCAGCTTGGATGTCAGGGGTGATTCACCCCTCCACTTT. It encodes CASSLDVRGDSPLHF.